This T cell receptor beta chain was documented in a study of spatial heterogeneity in lung cancer. Study-level points and caveats: TCRs found ubiquitously expanded in tumor appeared in blood more at resection than at follow-up.

TCRdb recomputed calls from the 5' RACE reads with MiXCR, one row per CDR3 protein. The sample records 4,000 or so distinct CDR3 sequences, around 32% being singletons. As for time point: sample taken at primary tumor resection. Material for sequencing was whole RNA from tumor, nontumor lung or frozen PBMC, left unsorted. With respect to this clonotype: Its specificity is unknown. The library was built for alpha chains, so this beta chain is an off-target read and its size means little.

V was clipped by 5 bases and J by 4 bases; unmatched bases: 5. CDR3 size: 14 residues. The V gene's germline CDR1 is MNHEY and CDR2 SVGEGT. The chain couples TRBV6-2 or TRBV6-3 to TRBJ2-5; 9 positions match TRBD2. Sequenced here: PBMCs, sampled at surgery. The receptor's source is a male donor with early-stage non-small cell lung cancer. CDR3 loop: CASSPRGLAETQYF. In DNA form, the CDR3 reads TGTGCCAGCAGTCCACGGGGACTAGCAGAGACCCAGTACTTC.